This paragraph covers one T cell receptor (beta chain) sequence. This sample was included in a study of blood T cell repertoires in COVID-19. Overall study: COVID-19 samples from acute and convalescent phases originated in the United States, Italy and Spain.

The germline V gene encodes CDR1 KGHSH and CDR2 LQKENI. This CDR3 region has 13 residues. Deletions cut 5 bases from V and 10 bases from J, with 16 bases between. Profiling relied on immunoSEQ multiplex PCR, and the TCRdb table lists in-frame clones only, not all of them. The table shows roughly 310,000 clones, with almost 90% occurring only once. The chain joins TRBV18 to TRBJ2-3, with D perhaps TRBD2 (6 bases). The TCR was taken from a woman aged 25 to 39 with COVID-19, enrolled during active disease. The material sequenced was peripheral blood. The chain's CDR3 is CASSAAQLAAQYF. CDR3 DNA: TGTGCCAGCTCAGCAGCGCAACTAGCCGCGCAGTATTTT.